Listed here are 21 T cell receptor beta chains from one sample, sequenced in a study of beta chain features in type 1 diabetes. Points from the study as a whole: Type 1 diabetes patients showed a moderate but significant shortening of TCRB CDR3s in all four CD4+ subsets.

The antigens of these receptors remain unknown. Of the isolated RNA, all was reverse transcribed, and so the sequenced material was expressed TCRB transcripts. This table comes from immunoSEQ multiplex PCR, and its TCRdb copy is limited to in-frame clones, with some not included. The table has 200,000 to 250,000 clones, more than 15% seen once; the top ten hold roughly 0.08%. What was sequenced was naive CD4+ T cells from blood. These receptors were collected from a man under 40 with type 1 diabetes.

This clone was counted a few times. The chain couples TRBV4-1 to TRBJ2-2; 9 bases map to TRBD2. V lost 3 bases to trimming and J lost 5 bases; unmatched junction nucleotides: 7. The CDR3 totals 16 residues. Looked up from germline, CDR1 is MGHRA and CDR2 is YSYEKL. CDR3 sequence: CASSHGRAGGTGELFF. The CDR3 nucleotides read TGCGCCAGCAGCCATGGGCGAGCGGGAGGAACCGGGGAGCTGTTTTTT.

The chain links TRBV7-2 to TRBJ2-3; tentative D call: TRBD2 (6 bases). CDR3 length: 15 residues. V lost 6 bases, J lost 1 base, and 14 bases lay in between. Germline V gives CDR1 SGHTA, CDR2 FQGNSA. The CDR3 coding sequence is TGTGCCAGCAGTATGGTGGCTAGCGGCACAGATACGCAGTATTTT. Protein product: CASSMVASGTDTQYF.

The chain links TRBV7-2 to TRBJ2-5; D may correspond to TRBD1 or TRBD2 (5 bases each). The ends were cut back, 7 bases at V and 5 bases at J, with 23 bases in the middle. Germline loops: CDR1 SGHTA, CDR2 FQGNSA. This CDR3 spans 16 amino acids. CDR3 DNA: TGTGCCAGCACCCTCGGATCCTGGGGGTTGCGTGAGACCCAGTACTTC. Its translation: CASTLGSWGLRETQYF.

V is TRBV18 and J is TRBJ2-7; no firm D call. Germline CDR1 is KGHSH and CDR2 is LQKENI. Trimming took off 4 bases at V and 0 bases at J, with 4 bases between the two ends. CDR3 length: 12 amino acids. This CDR3 reads CASSLSSYEQYF. The CDR3 nucleotides are TGTGCCAGCTCACTCAGCTCCTACGAGCAGTACTTC.

The gene calls are TRBV19 and TRBJ2-3; TRBD2 is a possible D gene (6 bases). Per the germline V gene, CDR1 is LNHDA and CDR2 is SQIVND (reference sequence). The CDR3 spans 14 residues. Trimming took 6 bases from V and 0 from J, leaving 10 bases between them. In DNA form, the CDR3 reads TGTGCCAGTAGGACCGGGACTAGCACAGATACGCAGTATTTT. This translates into CASRTGTSTDTQYF.

This clone was observed a few times. The chain employs TRBV29-1 and TRBJ2-7; unclear D gene. The length of the CDR3 is 13 residues. Per germline, CDR1 SQVTM and CDR2 ANQGSEA. V lost 2 bases to trimming and J lost 7 bases, with 15 bases between them. CDR3 sequence: CSVERQLDEEQYF. The CDR3 DNA reads as TGCAGCGTTGAACGTCAGCTTGATGAAGAGCAGTACTTC.

This clone has a handful of counts. V and J are TRBV10-3 and TRBJ1-2; a weak D match, TRBD1 (5 bases). In germline, CDR1 is ENHRY, CDR2 SYGVKD. The V end was cut by 2 bases, the J end by 9 bases, with 7 bases between. The length of the CDR3 is 11 residues. The CDR3 sequence is CAISEQGSYTF. The CDR3 nucleotides are TGTGCCATCAGTGAGCAGGGAAGCTACACCTTC.

The chain links TRBV5-8 to TRBJ2-2, with a weak D call TRBD1 (6 bases). Germline-derived CDR1 and CDR2 are SGHTS and YDEGEE. The length of the CDR3 is 16 residues. The V end lost 2 bases, the J end lost 1 base, and 12 bases lay between the germline ends. The CDR3 DNA reads TGTGCCAGCAGCTTTTCCCGGACAGAGAACACCGGGGAGCTGTTTTTT. Its protein product is CASSFSRTENTGELFF.

The gene calls are TRBV19 and TRBJ2-7, with TRBD1 as a possible D gene (5 bases). The V end was cut by 5 bases, the J end by 2 bases, with 16 bases between. This CDR3 is 15 amino acids long. Germline V gene sequence: CDR1 LNHDA, CDR2 SQIVND (reference sequence). Written as DNA, the CDR3 is TGTGCCAGTAGTGCCTCGGACATTGCACCCTACGAGCAGTACTTC. Translation gives CASSASDIAPYEQYF.

The genes are TRBV6-5 and TRBJ2-3; either TRBD1 or TRBD2 may supply D (6 bases each). CDR1 is MNHEY, CDR2 SVGAGI, per germline. Trimming cost V 2 bases and J 6 bases, with 15 bases left between them. CDR3 length: 15 residues. DNA of the CDR3: TGTGCCAGCAGTTACACTACAGGGAGGTTGGATACGCAGTATTTT. Translating gives CASSYTTGRLDTQYF.

This clone was recorded a few times. The same CDR3 can be traced to other DNA sequences in this sample. The chain combines TRBV29-1 with TRBJ2-3; 11 nucleotides match TRBD2. Trimming cost V 7 bases and J 3 bases; bases outside gene matches: 9. This CDR3 is built from 15 residues. Germline CDR1 and CDR2: SQVTM and ANQGSEA. This CDR3 is CSAGTSGGGTDTQYF. CDR3 in DNA: TGCAGCGCTGGGACTAGCGGAGGAGGGACAGATACGCAGTATTTT.

The chain employs TRBV30 and TRBJ1-5; D gene unclear. Germline CDR1 and CDR2: GTSNPN and SVGIG (reference sequence). The CDR3 loop spans 15 amino acids. V was trimmed by 2 bases and J by 7 bases, leaving 18 bases between them. CDR3 residues: CAWSTPGPRGQPQHF. The CDR3 bases are TGTGCCTGGAGTACACCCGGGCCCCGAGGCCAGCCCCAGCATTTT.

In this sample, this clone turned up a few times. The chain couples TRBV13 to TRBJ2-7, with D possibly TRBD1 on 6 matching bases. Between the trimmed V and J ends, which lost 8 bases and 1 base, there was a span of 24 bases. Germline V gene sequence: CDR1 PRHDT, CDR2 FYEKMQ (reference sequence). CDR3 length equals 17 residues. As DNA, the CDR3 is TGTGCCAGCCGCAAATACCGGGACAAGGCCGATTCCTACGAGCAGTACTTC. Encoded protein: CASRKYRDKADSYEQYF.

This clone was seen more than once but under ten times. The V call is TRBV29-1, the J call TRBJ1-3, with a weak D call TRBD1 (6 bases). V was cut by 2 bases and J by 4 bases, with 12 bases left in between. Per the germline V gene, CDR1 is SQVTM and CDR2 is ANQGSEA. This CDR3 region has 14 residues. The CDR3 sequence: CSVESRGRGNTIYF. CDR3 in DNA: TGCAGCGTTGAAAGCAGGGGTAGAGGAAACACCATATATTTT.

About this clone: This sample includes further DNA sequences coding for the same CDR3. As DNA, the CDR3 is TGCAGTGCTAGACGCACAGATACGCAGTATTTT. Translation gives CSARRTDTQYF. The chain recombines TRBV20-1 with TRBJ2-3; D remains ambiguous. The V and J ends lost 2 bases and 1 base respectively, with 1 base between them. CDR1 is DFQATT, CDR2 SNEGSKA, per germline (reference sequence). This CDR3 contains 11 residues.

This sequence joins TRBV5-1 and TRBJ2-3; D gene unclear. The V gene lost 2 bases and the J gene lost 4 bases, with 8 bases spanning the gap. Germline CDR1 SGHRS, CDR2 YFSETQ. This CDR3 spans 13 amino acids. CDR3: CASSFEGSDTQYF. For the CDR3, the DNA is TGCGCCAGCAGCTTTGAAGGGTCAGATACGCAGTATTTT.

The V gene is TRBV7-2, the J gene TRBJ2-1; possible D gene TRBD1, 5 bases. Germline assignment: CDR1 SGHTA and CDR2 FQGNSA. There are 14 residues in the CDR3. Trimming took off 4 bases at V and 1 base at J, with 8 bases between the two ends. In nucleotides, the CDR3 is TGTGCCAGCAGCTCACCAGGGTCCTACAATGAGCAGTTCTTC. It specifies CASSSPGSYNEQFF. The complete variable domain, with remaining parts taken from reference TRBV7-2 and TRBJ2-1, reads GAGVSQSPSNKVTEKGKDVELRCDPISGHTALYWYRQSLGQGLEFLIYFQGNSAPDKSGLPSDRFSAERTGGSVSTLTIQRTQQEDSAVYLCASSSPGSYNEQFFGPGTRLTVL.

The chain has TRBV29-1 and TRBJ1-4; a possible D gene is TRBD1 (6 bases). Looked up from germline, CDR1 is SQVTM and CDR2 is ANQGSEA. The CDR3 sequence is 17 residues long. V was cut by 7 bases and J by 7 bases, with 28 bases left in between. CDR3 region: CSATASGVPTGGEKLFF. CDR3 nucleotide sequence: TGCAGCGCCACGGCATCAGGGGTCCCCACCGGGGGTGAAAAACTGTTTTTT.

This clone occurred a few times. The rearrangement uses TRBV10-3 and TRBJ2-5; TRBD1 agrees at 11 bases. V was clipped by 4 bases and J by 4 bases; unmatched bases: 8. Germline values: CDR1 ENHRY, CDR2 SYGVKD. The CDR3 totals 16 residues. The DNA of the CDR3 is TGTGCCATCAGTGGAGCGGGACAGGGGGATGGAGAGACCCAGTACTTC. Amino acids: CAISGAGQGDGETQYF.

This clone has more than one count but fewer than ten. The rearrangement joins TRBV10-3 to TRBJ1-2; possibly TRBD1 for D (5 bases). Between the trimmed V and J ends, which lost 6 bases and 8 bases, there was a span of 19 bases. The CDR3 is 14 amino acids. From germline, CDR1 is ENHRY and CDR2 SYGVKD. CDR3 in amino acids: CAIRQERGIGGYTF. CDR3 sequence (DNA): TGTGCCATCAGGCAAGAGAGGGGAATAGGCGGCTACACCTTC.

This clone has just a few counts. The chain carries TRBV18 and TRBJ2-1; possibly TRBD2 for D (6 bases). From germline, CDR1 is KGHSH and CDR2 LQKENI. Trimming took 3 bases from V and 9 from J, leaving 15 bases between them. The CDR3 loop spans 14 amino acids. The CDR3 bases are TGTGCCAGCTCACCTCAAGTGCGGGACGGTGAGCAGTTCTTC. Translated, it gives CASSPQVRDGEQFF.